This T cell receptor (beta chain) was profiled in a study of T cell repertoires in cytomegalovirus infection (dated by TCRdb to between 2019 and 2020). Describing the broader study: Because public TCR beta signatures pointed to carriage of CMV infection together with the matching HLA type, the HLA type of each donor mattered for the analysis. Broad study findings and their caveats: The ex vivo response was dominated by HLA-C-restricted CMV-specific TCR beta clonotypes, which also provided the single most frequent clonotype in two of eight donors. In both this cohort and an independent roughly 350-donor cohort, the cumulative frequency of public TCR beta family members distinguished carriers of CMV infection plus the relevant HLA type.

Trimming removed 2 bases from V and 4 bases from J; the gene matches leave 4 bases unexplained. Looking up the germline V gene yields CDR1 MGHRA and CDR2 YSYEKL. The CDR3 spans 14 residues, from the cysteine through the phenylalanine. Only CDR3 DNA is held: 42 bases, read in frame from base 1. About this clonotype: The target of this receptor is not known. Base qualities were left out, and no much larger clone turns up one base away.

Sequencing took place on an Illumina HiSeq 1500. TCRdb redid the processing of the public reads, applying fastp at Q25 and MiXCR, and retained in-frame beta chains. CDR3 protein sequences are deduplicated, and each keeps its most common genes and DNA. The sample has 55,000 to 70,000 distinct CDR3 sequences on record, 33% of them singletons. The ten top clones hold 55% to 75% of the sample. The chain uses TRBV4-1 and TRBJ1-1; 7 central bases correspond to TRBD1. This TCR was recovered from a human donor in good health (CMV status not recorded). Some clones in this sample may be carry-over from other donors' samples. The sample taken for sequencing was PBMCs, sequenced either directly or after in vitro stimulation (not recorded which). For the CDR3, the sequence is CASSQIDRATEAFF. The DNA reads TGCGCCAGCAGCCAAATCGACAGGGCCACTGAAGCTTTCTTT.